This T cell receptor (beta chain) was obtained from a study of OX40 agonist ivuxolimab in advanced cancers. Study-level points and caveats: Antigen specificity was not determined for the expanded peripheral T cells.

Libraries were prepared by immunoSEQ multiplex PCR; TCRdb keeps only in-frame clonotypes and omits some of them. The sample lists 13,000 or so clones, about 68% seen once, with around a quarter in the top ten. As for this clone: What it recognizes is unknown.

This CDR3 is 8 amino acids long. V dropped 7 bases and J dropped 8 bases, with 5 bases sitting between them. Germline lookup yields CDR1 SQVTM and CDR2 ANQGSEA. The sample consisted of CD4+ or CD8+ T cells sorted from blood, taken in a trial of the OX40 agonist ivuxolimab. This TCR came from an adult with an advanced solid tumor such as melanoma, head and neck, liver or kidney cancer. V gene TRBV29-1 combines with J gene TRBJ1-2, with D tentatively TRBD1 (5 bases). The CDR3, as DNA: TGCAGCGGGGGGGGCTACACCTTC. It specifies CSGGGYTF.